These 4 T cell receptor beta chains were all obtained from the same sample, sequenced in a study of cytomegalovirus exposure and HLA in healthy donors (dated by TCRdb to the late 2010s). The library was built by means of the immunoSEQ multiplex PCR assay. For the multiplex PCR, a mixture combining 60 forward primers for TCR Vbeta segments and 13 reverse primers for TCR Jbeta segments was used. In TCRdb, the immuneACCESS table is reduced to in-frame sequences with V and J assigned. These tables do not hold every clone; where another copy was compared, an unresolved V gene accounts for under half, and the others remain unexplained. Across this sample there are about 150,000 clones, with 70% to 85% seen only once. 2.1% of the sample belongs to the ten largest clones. The sequencing input was PBMCs. The receptors come from a man between 25 and 39 years old in good health and CMV-seronegative.

In its sample, this clone was seen a few times. V is TRBV4-1 and J is TRBJ2-5; D is unclear. Per germline, CDR1 MGHRA and CDR2 YSYEKL. Trimming shortened V by 3 bases and J by 4 bases, and 12 bases separated the two germline ends. The length of the CDR3 is 14 residues. In DNA, the CDR3 is TGCGCCAGCAGCCACGGAGCCTCGCGAGAGACCCAGTACTTC. Protein product: CASSHGASRETQYF.

The J gene is TRBJ2-1, the V gene TRBV11-3, with 13 bases identical to TRBD2. Germline CDR1 reads SGHNT; CDR2 reads YENEEA. V was pared by 5 bases and J by 5 bases, with 6 bases of the junction left unmatched. The CDR3 contains 16 residues. The CDR3 DNA reads as TGTGCCAGCAGCCACGATACTAGCGGGGGGGACAATGAGCAGTTCTTC. Translating it yields CASSHDTSGGDNEQFF.

V and J are TRBV7-2 and TRBJ2-5, with D possibly being TRBD1 (5 bases). Germline CDR1 and CDR2: SGHTA and FQGNSA. This CDR3 region has 12 residues. V lost 4 bases and J lost 5, with 8 bases in between. Written as DNA, the CDR3 is TGTGCCAGCAGCTCAGGGTACGAGACCCAGTACTTC. Its translation is CASSSGYETQYF.

This chain uses TRBV2 with TRBJ1-6; TRBD1 is a possible D gene (6 bases). Trimming took 3 bases from V and 7 from J, leaving 10 bases between them. Germline CDR1 reads SNHLY; CDR2 reads FYNNEI. The length of the CDR3 is 14 residues. CDR3 sequence (DNA): TGTGCCAGCAGTGATTGGACAGTAAATTCACCCCTCCACTTT. It encodes CASSDWTVNSPLHF.